The T cell receptor (beta chain) described here comes from a study of CD8+ T cells in alopecia areata. As for the study in general: Grafted skin came from C3H/HeJ donors with spontaneous alopecia (about 6-13 months old) and was placed on roughly 6-11-week-old female C3H/HeJ mice. Study-level findings and limits: Normal skin contains resident alphabeta T cells, and these are also sequenced in scalp samples. Whereas mice showed it more clearly, TCR sharing across patients was murkier, possibly because of HLA.

Following RNA extraction, reverse transcription yielded cDNA that acted as the sequencing template. Measured with immunoSEQ multiplex PCR; TCRdb has only the in-frame clones, and not every one. The table records about 18,000 clones without singletons, the ten largest covering over 25%. Pooled cutaneous lymph node cells were sorted using CD4, CD8alpha, NKG2D, NKG2ACE and other markers. The table lists this clone with many counts. Its target is unknown. The genes and germline here are from mouse. The sequence runs out 4 residues before the end of the CDR3; the remainder is reconstructed from the germline J gene. Germline CDR1 is LGHNA and CDR2 is YNLKQL (reference sequence). This CDR3 is built from 14 residues.

The chain uses TRBV5 and TRBJ2-7, with 9 bases that match TRBD1. This TCR was sampled from a C3H/HeJ mouse with alopecia areata. This mouse strain has H2-k as its MHC haplotype. Sequenced sample: CD8+ T cells sorted from a lymph node. Partial CDR3 DNA: TGTGCCAGCAGCCAGGGACAGGGAAGATAT. Protein product: CASSQGQGRY. The whole CDR3 sequence is CASSQGQGRYEQYF.